This is a list of T cell receptor beta chains from one sample in a study of cytomegalovirus exposure and HLA in healthy donors. The data were produced by immunoSEQ multiplex PCR, yet TCRdb's version contains in-frame clones alone and is incomplete. The sample records some 150,000 clones, 80% being singletons. Sequenced input: PBMCs. Receptors originate from a woman between 50 and 59 years old in good health and CMV-seronegative. The CDR3 runs from the conserved cysteine through the conserved F or W. The D gene is left open where the match is weak. Clone size, where shown, is once, few, many, or a class for clones that have expanded.

TRBV7-2	TRBJ1-6	NA	NA	TGTGCCAGCAGCCAAGAGTATTCACCCCTCCACTTT	CASSQEYSPLHF
TRBV11-3	TRBJ1-1	NA	NA	TGTGCCAGCAGCTTAGTCGGGGGGAGCACTGAAGCTTTCTTT	CASSLVGGSTEAFF
TRBV7-2	TRBJ2-1	TRBD1	once	TGTGCCAGCAGCTTTCGACAGGGGGACTACAATGAGCAGTTCTTC	CASSFRQGDYNEQFF
TRBV10-3	TRBJ1-1	TRBD1	NA	TGTGCCATCAGTGACCTCGGGACAGGGGTTAGGGGTGAAGCTTTCTTT	CAISDLGTGVRGEAFF
TRBV15	TRBJ2-7	TRBD1	NA	TGTGCCACCAGCAACCCCCGGGACAGGGGAACCTACGAGCAGTACTTC	CATSNPRDRGTYEQYF
TRBV27	TRBJ2-2	TRBD2	few	TGTGCCAGCAGTCGGACCGGGACTAGCGGGAGGCCTCTACTGAACACCGGGGAGCTGTTTTTT	CASSRTGTSGRPLLNTGELFF
TRBV5-8	TRBJ2-3	TRBD2	NA	TGTGCCAGCAGCTTCGGACTAGCGGGGGGCTCTAGAAGAGATACGCAGTATTTT	CASSFGLAGGSRRDTQYF
TRBV5-6	TRBJ1-3	NA	NA	TGTGCCAGCAGCTGGAGGGAGGGGATCTCTGGAAACACCATATATTTT	CASSWREGISGNTIYF
TRBV10-3	TRBJ1-1	NA	NA	TGTGCCATCAGTGAGTCCTTGAGGGGAGGGTACACTGAAGCTTTCTTT	CAISESLRGGYTEAFF
TRBV7-2	TRBJ1-2	NA	NA	TGTGCCAGCAGCCCAGGATGGCAGGGGAATGGCTACACCTTC	CASSPGWQGNGYTF
TRBV21-1	TRBJ1-2	NA	NA	TGTGCCAGCAGCAAATGTCCGGTACATCTGAGGGGCTACACCTTC	CASSKCPVHLRGYTF
TRBV18	TRBJ2-5	NA	NA	TGTGCCAGCTCACCAGGGTTTAGGGGAGAGACCCAGTACTTC	CASSPGFRGETQYF
TRBV5-1	TRBJ1-3	NA	NA	TGCGCCAGCAGCTTCATTGGGGGGTCCGGAAACACCATATATTTT	CASSFIGGSGNTIYF
TRBV30	TRBJ2-5	NA	few	TGTGCCTGGAGTAGGGGGTACCAAGAGACCCAGTACTTC	CAWSRGYQETQYF
TRBV15	TRBJ2-7	TRBD2	NA	TGTGCCACCAGCAGAGAGTCGGCTAGCGGGCCGACCTACGAGCAGTACTTC	CATSRESASGPTYEQYF
TRBV14	TRBJ1-1	NA	NA	TGTGCCAGCAGCCAAGATCTGCGGGGAGAAGCTTTCTTT	CASSQDLRGEAFF
TRBV7-9	TRBJ1-1	NA	NA	TGTGCCAGCAGCTTAGGTGGGGCTAAGAACACTGAAGCTTTCTTT	CASSLGGAKNTEAFF
TRBV9	TRBJ1-2	TRBD1	NA	TGTGCCAGCAGCGCGGGACAGGGGGACTATGGCTACACCTTC	CASSAGQGDYGYTF
TRBV10-3	TRBJ1-1	TRBD1	few	TGTGCCATCAGGGACAGGGCCCGGAACACTGAAGCTTTCTTT	CAIRDRARNTEAFF
TRBV27	TRBJ2-6	NA	NA	TGTGCCAGCAGTTTATATCCCCAGGCACGTGGGGCCAACGTCCTGACTTTC	CASSLYPQARGANVLTF
TRBV5-4	TRBJ2-1	NA	NA	TGTGCCAGCAGCTTGGGTGGCGGGGCCGAATTCATAACCCTATACAATGAGCAGTTCTTC	CASSLGGGAEFITLYNEQFF
TRBV5-6	TRBJ2-5	NA	NA	TGTGCCAGCAGCTTGCCCGGACGGACTCAAGAGACCCAGTACTTC	CASSLPGRTQETQYF
TRBV10-1	TRBJ1-6	NA	NA	TGCGCCAGCAGGGAGGAGTATAATTCACCCCTCCACTTT	CASREEYNSPLHF
TRBV5-1	TRBJ1-1	TRBD1	few	TGCGCCAGCAGCCTGGACAGGGATACTGAAGCTTTCTTT	CASSLDRDTEAFF
TRBV5-1	TRBJ1-3	NA	few	TGCGCCAGCAGCTTCCTAGGTAGCACGAGCTTCTATAGAAACACCATATATTTT	CASSFLGSTSFYRNTIYF
TRBV4-2	TRBJ1-3	NA	NA	TGTGCCAGCAGCCAAGAGGGAATGGGAGCTGGAAACACCATATATTTT	CASSQEGMGAGNTIYF